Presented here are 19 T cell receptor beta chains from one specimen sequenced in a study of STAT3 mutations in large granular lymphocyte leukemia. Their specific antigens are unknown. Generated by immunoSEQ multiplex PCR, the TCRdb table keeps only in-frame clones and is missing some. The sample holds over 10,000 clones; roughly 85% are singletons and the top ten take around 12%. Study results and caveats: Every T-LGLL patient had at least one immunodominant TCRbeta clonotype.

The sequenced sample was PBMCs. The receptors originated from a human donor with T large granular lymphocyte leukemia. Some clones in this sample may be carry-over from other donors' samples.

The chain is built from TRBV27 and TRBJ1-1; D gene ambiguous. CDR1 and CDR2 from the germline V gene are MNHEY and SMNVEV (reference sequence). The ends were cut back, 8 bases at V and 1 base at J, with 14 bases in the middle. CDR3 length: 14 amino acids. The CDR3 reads CASRWDLENTEAFF. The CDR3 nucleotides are TGTGCCAGCCGTTGGGATTTAGAGAACACTGAAGCTTTCTTT.

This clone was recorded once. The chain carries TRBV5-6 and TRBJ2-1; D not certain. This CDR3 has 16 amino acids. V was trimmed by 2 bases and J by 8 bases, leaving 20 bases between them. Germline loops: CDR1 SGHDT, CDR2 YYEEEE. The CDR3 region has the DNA TGTGCCAGCAGCTTTCTAAGGCTAGGGATTACACATGAGCAGTTCTTC. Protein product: CASSFLRLGITHEQFF.

Here the CDR3 DNA reads TGCGCCAGCAGCTTGAGGCCCCTCGAAGCTAACTATGGCTACACCTTC. As protein: CASSLRPLEANYGYTF. V usage is TRBV5-1 and J usage is TRBJ1-2; unclear D gene. CDR3 length equals 16 residues. The germline V gene has CDR1 SGHRS and CDR2 YFSETQ. V dropped 1 base and J dropped 0 bases, with 13 bases sitting between them.

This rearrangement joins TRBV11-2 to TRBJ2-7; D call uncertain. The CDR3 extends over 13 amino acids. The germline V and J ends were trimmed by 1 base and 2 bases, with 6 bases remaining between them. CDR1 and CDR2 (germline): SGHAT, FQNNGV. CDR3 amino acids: CASSLGGTYEQYV. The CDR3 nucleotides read TGTGCCAGCAGCTTAGGAGGTACCTACGAGCAGTACGTC.

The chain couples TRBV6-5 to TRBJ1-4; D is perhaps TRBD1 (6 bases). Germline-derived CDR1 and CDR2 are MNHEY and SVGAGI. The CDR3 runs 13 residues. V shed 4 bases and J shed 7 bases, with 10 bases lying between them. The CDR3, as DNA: TGTGCCAGCAGTTTACTAGGGGGTGAAAAACTGTTTTTT. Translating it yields CASSLLGGEKLFF.

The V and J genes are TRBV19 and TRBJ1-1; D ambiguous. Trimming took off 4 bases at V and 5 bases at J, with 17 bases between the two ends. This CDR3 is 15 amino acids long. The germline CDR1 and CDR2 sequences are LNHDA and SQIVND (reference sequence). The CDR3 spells CASSTLHKIGTEAFF. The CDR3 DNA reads TGTGCCAGTAGTACCCTACACAAAATTGGGACTGAAGCTTTCTTT.

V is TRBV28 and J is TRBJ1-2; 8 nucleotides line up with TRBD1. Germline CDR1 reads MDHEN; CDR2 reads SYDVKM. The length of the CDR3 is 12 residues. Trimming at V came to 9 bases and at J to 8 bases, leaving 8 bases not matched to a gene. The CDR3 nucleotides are TGTGCCAGTCACAGTCGACAGGGGGGCTACACCTTC. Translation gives CASHSRQGGYTF.

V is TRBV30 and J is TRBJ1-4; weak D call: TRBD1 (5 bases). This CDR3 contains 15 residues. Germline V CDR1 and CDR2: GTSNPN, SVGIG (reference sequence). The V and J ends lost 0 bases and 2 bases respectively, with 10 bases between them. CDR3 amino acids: CAWSVFGGTNEKLFF. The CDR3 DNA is TGTGCCTGGAGTGTATTTGGGGGGACTAATGAAAAACTGTTTTTT.

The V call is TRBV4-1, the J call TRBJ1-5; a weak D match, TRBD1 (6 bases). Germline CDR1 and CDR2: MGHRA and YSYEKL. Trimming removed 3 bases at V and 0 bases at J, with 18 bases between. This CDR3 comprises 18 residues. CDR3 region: CASSQPREGGYSNQPQHF. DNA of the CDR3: TGCGCCAGCAGCCAGCCCAGGGAGGGGGGATATAGCAATCAGCCCCAGCATTTT.

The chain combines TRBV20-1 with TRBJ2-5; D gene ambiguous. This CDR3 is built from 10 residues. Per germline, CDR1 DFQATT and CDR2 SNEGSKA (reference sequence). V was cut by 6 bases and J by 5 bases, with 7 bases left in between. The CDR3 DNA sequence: TGCAGTGCCCATAGGGAGACCCAGTACTTC. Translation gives CSAHRETQYF.

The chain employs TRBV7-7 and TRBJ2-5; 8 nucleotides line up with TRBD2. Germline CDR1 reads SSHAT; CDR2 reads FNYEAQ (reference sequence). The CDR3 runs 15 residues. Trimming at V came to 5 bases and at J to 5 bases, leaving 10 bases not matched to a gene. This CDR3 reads CASSNGLASGETQYF. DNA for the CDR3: TGTGCCAGCAGCAATGGACTAGCCTCTGGGGAGACCCAGTACTTC.

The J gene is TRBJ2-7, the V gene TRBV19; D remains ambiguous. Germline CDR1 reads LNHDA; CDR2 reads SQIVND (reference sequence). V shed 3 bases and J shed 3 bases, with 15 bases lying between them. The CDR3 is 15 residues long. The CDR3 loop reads CASSIGPATSYEQYF. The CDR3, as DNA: TGTGCCAGTAGTATTGGCCCGGCAACCAGCTACGAGCAGTACTTC.

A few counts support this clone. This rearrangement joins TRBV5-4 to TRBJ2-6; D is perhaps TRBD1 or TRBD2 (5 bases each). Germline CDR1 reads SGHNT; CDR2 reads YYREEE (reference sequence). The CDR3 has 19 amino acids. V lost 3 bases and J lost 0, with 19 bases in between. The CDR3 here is CASSSPPGTGSSGANVLTF. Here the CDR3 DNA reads TGTGCCAGCAGCTCACCCCCCGGGACGGGGAGCTCTGGGGCCAACGTCCTGACTTTC.

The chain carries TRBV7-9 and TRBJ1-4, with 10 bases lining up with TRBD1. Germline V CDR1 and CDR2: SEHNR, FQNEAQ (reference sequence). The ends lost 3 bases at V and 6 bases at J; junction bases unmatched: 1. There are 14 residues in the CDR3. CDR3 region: CASSLGQGYEKLFF. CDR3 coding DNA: TGTGCCAGCAGCTTGGGACAGGGGTATGAAAAACTGTTTTTT.

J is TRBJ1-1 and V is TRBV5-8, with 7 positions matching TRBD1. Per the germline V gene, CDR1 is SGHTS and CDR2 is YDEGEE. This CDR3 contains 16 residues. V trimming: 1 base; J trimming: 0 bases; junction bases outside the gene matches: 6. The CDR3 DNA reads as TGTGCCAGCAGCTTGTCTTGGGACAGCATGAACACTGAAGCTTTCTTT. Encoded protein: CASSLSWDSMNTEAFF.

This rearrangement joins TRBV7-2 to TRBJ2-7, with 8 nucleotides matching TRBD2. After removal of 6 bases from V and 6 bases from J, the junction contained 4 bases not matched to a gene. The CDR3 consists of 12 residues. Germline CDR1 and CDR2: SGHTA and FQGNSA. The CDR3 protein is CASSFSGIEQYF. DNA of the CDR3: TGTGCCAGCAGTTTTAGCGGGATCGAGCAGTACTTC.

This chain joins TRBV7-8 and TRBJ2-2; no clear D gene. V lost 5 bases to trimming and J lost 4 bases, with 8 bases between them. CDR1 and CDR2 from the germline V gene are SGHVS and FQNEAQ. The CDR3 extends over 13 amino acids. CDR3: CASSLDLTGELFF. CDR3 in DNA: TGTGCCAGCAGCCTGGACCTCACCGGGGAGCTGTTTTTT.

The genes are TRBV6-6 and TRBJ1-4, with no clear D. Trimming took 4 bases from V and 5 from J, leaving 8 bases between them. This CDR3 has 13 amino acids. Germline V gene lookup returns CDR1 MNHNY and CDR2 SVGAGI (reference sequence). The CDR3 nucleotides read TGTGCCAGCAGTTTGGTCTCGAATGAAAAACTGTTTTTT. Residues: CASSLVSNEKLFF.

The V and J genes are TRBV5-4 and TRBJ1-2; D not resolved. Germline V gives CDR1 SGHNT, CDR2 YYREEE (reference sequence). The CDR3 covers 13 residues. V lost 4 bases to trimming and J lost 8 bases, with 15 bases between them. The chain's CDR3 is CASSPEPLRGYTF. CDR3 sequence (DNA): TGTGCCAGCAGCCCGGAGCCTCTGAGAGGCTACACCTTC.